This TCR beta chain was recovered during a study of blood T cell repertoires in COVID-19 (dated by TCRdb to about 2020). For context, the study as a whole: Samples covering the acute and convalescent phases of COVID-19 were provided by collaborators in the United States, Italy and Spain. The dataset comprised deeply sampled blood TCRbeta repertoires from subjects exposed to, actively infected with, or recovered from COVID-19. Nearly every sample came with metadata listing a de-identified subject ID, COVID-19 status, age in years and sex. The samples were drawn from the first 160 participants of the ongoing ImmuneRACE study and from about 1,200 subjects provided by 6 global collaborators. Where HLA class I and class II types were available, the types were taken from metadata supplied by the sample provider, not from assay-based typing. The repertoires were released in a freely available public database intended as a resource for research on the immune response to SARS-CoV-2. The material from the prospective study consisted of cDNA or gDNA derived from T cells, B-cell-depleted T cells, or PBMCs. Overall results and qualifications from the work: Clinical and demographic metadata were provided uncurated, with the amount varying by source and participant.

About this clone: Its antigen is currently not known. The record has no base qualities; no much larger clone is one base away.

Including the terminal cysteine and phenylalanine, the CDR3 comprises 15 residues. Only the CDR3 DNA stays, 45 bases, in frame from base 1. V is pruned by 5 bases and J by 6 bases, leaving 7 bases of the junction without a gene match. CDR1 is given as SEHNR and CDR2 as FQNEAQ, both from the germline V gene (reference sequence). The immunoSEQ Assay, a bias-controlled multiplex PCR, was used to amplify TCRbeta CDR3 regions from genomic DNA. The authors processed their data as follows. The number of nucleated cells in each sample was estimated from the amplification of reference gene primers within the assay. To quantify the absolute abundance of each unique TCRbeta CDR3 rearrangement, sequence reads were collapsed and filtered. Productive Simpson clonality was computed per sample as the square root of Simpson's diversity index over productive rearrangements. Here the immuneACCESS table is served through TCRdb, limited to in-frame sequences with V and J called. Missing clones are a known gap in these copies; in checked studies unresolved V genes cover under half, and the rest lacks a known reason. The DNA was the basis for D and trimming; V, J and clone size are from that table. This sample gives roughly 250,000 clones in total; about 88% of them show up just once. Together, the top ten hold 2% to 2.5% of the sample.

A second Seattle source provided samples from volunteer blood donors who had recovered from COVID-19. Each collaborating institution followed its own protocols to collect whole blood in K2EDTA tubes. For TCRbeta analysis, collaborators shipped samples in one of three forms: frozen whole blood, isolated PBMCs, or DNA extracted from either of those sample types. The sample was peripheral blood. This receptor was obtained from a woman between 40 and 50 years old who had recovered from COVID-19. The chain couples TRBV7-9 to TRBJ2-1; 10 bases in between match TRBD1. CDR3 reads: CASSVGTGEGNEQFF. The nucleotide sequence is given as TGTGCCAGCAGCGTCGGGACAGGGGAGGGCAATGAGCAGTTCTTC. Outside the CDR3, residues come from the reference TRBV7-9 and TRBJ2-1 proteins, so the full variable domain is: DTGVSQNPRHKITKRGQNVTFRCDPISEHNRLYWYRQTLGQGPEFLTYFQNEAQLEKSRLLSDRFSAERPKGSFSTLEIQRTEQGDSAMYLCASSVGTGEGNEQFFGPGTRLTVL.